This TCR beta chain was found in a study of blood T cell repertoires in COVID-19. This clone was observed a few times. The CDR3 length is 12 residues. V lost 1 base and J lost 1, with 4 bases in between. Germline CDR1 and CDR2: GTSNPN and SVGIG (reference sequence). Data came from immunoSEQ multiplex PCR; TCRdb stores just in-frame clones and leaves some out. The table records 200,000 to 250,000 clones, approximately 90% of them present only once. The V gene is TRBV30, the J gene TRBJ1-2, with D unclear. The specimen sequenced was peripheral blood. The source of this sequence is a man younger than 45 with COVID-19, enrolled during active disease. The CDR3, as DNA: TGTGCCTGGAGTGGGAGTAACTATGGCTACACCTTC. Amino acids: CAWSGSNYGYTF.